This is a list of T cell receptor beta chains from one sample in a study of CD8 T cells in Susac syndrome. From the immunoSEQ multiplex PCR reads, TCRdb called clonotypes with MiXCR, one entry per CDR3 protein. The sample contains approximately 180,000 distinct CDR3 sequences, about 94% of which appear only once. The sequenced material came from CD4+ T cells from PBMCs. The receptors stem from a human donor with Susac syndrome. Each CDR3 is given with its conserved first and last residue. The D gene is left open where the match is weak.

V,J,D,CDR3,DNA
TRBV30,TRBJ2-1,TRBD2,CAWSGRNHNEQFF,TGTGCCTGGAGCGGGAGGAACCACAATGAGCAGTTCTTC
TRBV9,TRBJ2-5,.,CASSTSPQWEETQYF,TGTGCCAGCAGCACGAGCCCACAATGGGAAGAGACCCAGTACTTC
TRBV29-1,TRBJ2-3,TRBD1,CSLGQGTDTQYF,TGCAGCCTGGGACAGGGGACAGATACGCAGTATTTT
TRBV29-1,TRBJ1-2,.,CSVALNREGLGYTF,TGCAGCGTTGCCTTGAATCGGGAGGGGCTCGGCTACACCTTC
TRBV4-3,TRBJ2-1,TRBD2,CASSQDPRLAGDNEQFF,TGCGCCAGCAGCCAAGATCCGAGACTAGCGGGAGATAATGAGCAGTTCTTC
TRBV7-9,TRBJ2-2,.,CASRFRDGEYGELFF,TGTGCCAGCAGGTTCCGAGACGGGGAATACGGGGAGCTGTTTTTT
TRBV9,TRBJ2-3,TRBD1,CASSAETGKDTQYF,TGTGCCAGCAGCGCTGAGACAGGGAAGGATACGCAGTATTTT
TRBV7-3,TRBJ1-1,.,CASSPQGGSSEAFF,TGTGCCAGCAGCCCCCAGGGCGGCTCCTCTGAAGCTTTCTTT
TRBV2,TRBJ2-3,.,CASSEAGPETDTQYF,TGTGCCAGCAGTGAAGCGGGGCCCGAAACAGATACGCAGTATTTT
TRBV7-9,TRBJ2-1,TRBD2,CASSFGTSGAYNEQFF,TGTGCCAGCAGCTTTGGGACTAGCGGGGCCTACAATGAGCAGTTCTTC
TRBV10-1,TRBJ2-1,.,CASSLGSSDNEQFF,TGCGCCAGCAGTCTGGGCTCGTCGGACAATGAGCAGTTCTTC
TRBV9,TRBJ2-7,.,CASNDGGADEQYF,TGTGCCAGCAATGACGGGGGCGCGGACGAGCAGTACTTC
TRBV29-1,TRBJ2-2,TRBD2,CSVEVSGGAGELFF,TGCAGCGTTGAAGTTAGCGGGGGGGCCGGGGAGCTGTTTTTT
TRBV15,TRBJ2-7,TRBD1,CATSKSRLPRDRGSYEQYF,TGTGCCACCAGCAAGTCTCGCCTCCCCCGGGACAGGGGATCCTACGAGCAGTACTTC
TRBV6-6,TRBJ2-7,.,CASSYSSRLSEQYF,TGTGCCAGCAGTTACTCGAGCCGTCTGTCCGAGCAGTACTTC
TRBV6-1,TRBJ2-3,.,CASSRIGGTTDTQYF,TGTGCCAGCAGTCGGATAGGAGGGACCACAGATACGCAGTATTTT
TRBV12-3/TRBV12-4,TRBJ2-1,TRBD2,CASSRGLAGGQSEQFF,TGTGCCAGCAGTCGGGGACTAGCGGGGGGGCAAAGTGAGCAGTTCTTC
TRBV10-3,TRBJ2-3,TRBD2,CAISLAGGSDTQYF,TGTGCCATCAGTCTAGCGGGAGGCTCAGATACGCAGTATTTT
TRBV6-2/TRBV6-3,TRBJ2-1,TRBD2,CASSYGLAGKGGEQFF,TGTGCCAGCAGTTATGGACTAGCGGGAAAGGGCGGTGAGCAGTTCTTC
TRBV20-1,TRBJ1-1,.,CSARDLGYTEAFF,TGCAGTGCTAGAGATTTGGGGTACACTGAAGCTTTCTTT
TRBV29-1,TRBJ2-7,.,CSARPDPRGYEQYF,TGCAGCGCCCGGCCGGACCCCCGGGGCTACGAGCAGTACTTC
TRBV7-9,TRBJ2-5,TRBD1,CASSPSHGQGETQYF,TGTGCCAGCAGCCCCTCACATGGACAGGGAGAGACCCAGTACTTC